Each of the 15 T cell receptor beta chains below was sequenced from the same sample in a study of blood T cell repertoires in COVID-19. Measured with immunoSEQ multiplex PCR; TCRdb has only the in-frame clones, and not every one. The top ten hold approximately 5.3% of the sample, which has roughly 300,000 clones, nearly 90% seen once. Sequenced: PBMCs or T cells enriched from blood (not recorded which). All receptors come from a woman in her 30s who had recovered from COVID-19.

This chain joins TRBV19 and TRBJ1-2, with TRBD1 matching 8 bases. This CDR3 is built from 14 residues. V lost 6 bases to trimming and J lost 7 bases; unmatched junction nucleotides: 10. Germline V gene sequence: CDR1 LNHDA, CDR2 SQIVND (reference sequence). The CDR3 bases are TGTGCCAGTAGCCGGGACAGGACGGAGGGTGGCTACACCTTC. Translated, it gives CASSRDRTEGGYTF.

The J gene is TRBJ1-6, the V gene TRBV19, with TRBD1 matching over 7 bases. V shed 7 bases, J shed 0 bases, and the junction held 9 bases outside the gene matches. The CDR3 length is 17 residues. Germline CDR1 and CDR2: LNHDA and SQIVND (reference sequence). The CDR3 protein is CASNRGISSSYNSPLHF. CDR3 coding DNA: TGTGCCAGTAACAGGGGCATCTCGAGCTCCTATAATTCACCCCTCCACTTT.

This chain links TRBV3-1 (or the pseudogene TRBV3-2) with TRBJ2-4, with 8 positions matching TRBD1. The CDR3 is made up of 15 amino acids. J was trimmed by 1 base and V by 5 bases; bases with no gene match: 4. Germline V lookup: CDR1 LGHDT, CDR2 YNNKEL (reference sequence). The CDR3 is CASSSWDRAKNIQYF. The CDR3 nucleotides are TGTGCCAGCAGCTCCTGGGACAGGGCCAAAAACATTCAGTACTTC.

V usage is TRBV9 and J usage is TRBJ2-3, with D uncertain. Germline V gene sequence: CDR1 SGDLS, CDR2 YYNGEE. Trimming stripped 3 bases from V and 4 bases from J, with 12 bases between. The CDR3 is 14 amino acids. The CDR3 DNA follows: TGTGCCAGCAGCGGCCCCGGTACCTCAGATACGCAGTATTTT. It is translated as CASSGPGTSDTQYF.

The chain has TRBV29-1 and TRBJ2-2; the D is unclear. Germline V gene data show CDR1 as SQVTM and CDR2 as ANQGSEA. V shed 4 bases and J shed 6 bases, with 6 bases lying between them. The length of the CDR3 is 11 residues. CDR3 protein: CSVAEAGELFF. CDR3 coding DNA: TGCAGCGTTGCCGAGGCCGGGGAGCTGTTTTTT.

The chain employs TRBV29-1 and TRBJ1-1, with 8 nucleotides matching TRBD1. This CDR3 comprises 12 residues. Germline V gene lookup returns CDR1 SQVTM and CDR2 ANQGSEA. Germline trimming cut 7 bases from V and 6 bases from J; bases unmatched to any gene: 7. The CDR3 coding sequence is TGCAGCGCTCTGCCGGACAGGGCTGAAGCTTTCTTT. It is translated as CSALPDRAEAFF. Combining the CDR3 with reference TRBV29-1 and TRBJ1-1 gives the whole variable domain SAVISQKPSRDICQRGTSLTIQCQVDSQVTMMFWYRQQPGQSLTLIATANQGSEATYESGFVIDKFPISRPNLTFSTLTVSNMSPEDSSIYLCSALPDRAEAFFGQGTRLTVV.

This sequence joins TRBV19 and TRBJ2-1, with 14 bases lining up with TRBD2. Germline V gene lookup returns CDR1 LNHDA and CDR2 SQIVND (reference sequence). V shed 1 base and J 0 bases; nucleotides not matched to a gene: 5. The CDR3 runs to 19 residues. The CDR3 sequence: CASSIGTSGGLRSYNEQFF. CDR3 coding DNA: TGTGCCAGTAGTATAGGGACTAGCGGGGGGCTCCGCTCCTACAATGAGCAGTTCTTC.

J is TRBJ2-7 and V is TRBV5-1; 9 bases match TRBD1. Germline V gives CDR1 SGHRS, CDR2 YFSETQ. The CDR3 spans 13 residues. The J segment lost 5 bases and the V segment lost 3 bases, leaving 3 bases of the junction unmatched. CDR3 residues: CASSWGQGNEQYF. CDR3 sequence (DNA): TGCGCCAGCAGCTGGGGACAGGGCAACGAGCAGTACTTC.

The V and J genes are TRBV5-6 and TRBJ2-7; 8 bases map to TRBD2. The V gene's germline CDR1 is SGHDT and CDR2 YYEEEE. This CDR3 is built from 16 residues. V trimming: 4 bases; J trimming: 0 bases; junction bases outside the gene matches: 9. The CDR3 DNA sequence: TGTGCCAGCAGCCCGGGAGGGGCTAGCGGCTCCTACGAGCAGTACTTC. It specifies CASSPGGASGSYEQYF.

V gene TRBV29-1 combines with J gene TRBJ1-2; 7 bases map to TRBD1. The trim removed 4 bases at V and 7 bases at J, leaving 9 bases unmatched. The CDR3 consists of 13 residues. CDR1 is SQVTM, CDR2 ANQGSEA, per germline. The CDR3 region is CSVAHTGVLGYTF. The CDR3 DNA reads TGCAGCGTTGCCCACACAGGGGTTCTTGGCTACACCTTC.

The DNA for the CDR3 is TGTGCCAGTAGTACATCCCGGACAGGGAAGTATTCACCCCTCCACTTT. As protein: CASSTSRTGKYSPLHF. The chain carries TRBV19 and TRBJ1-6, with 8 bases fitting TRBD1. Germline V lookup: CDR1 LNHDA, CDR2 SQIVND (reference sequence). V lost 4 bases and J lost 8; bases outside the gene matches: 10. The CDR3 consists of 16 residues.

The chain recombines TRBV10-1 with TRBJ2-3, with 8 nucleotides matching TRBD2. This CDR3 is built from 20 residues. CDR1 is WNHNN, CDR2 SYGVQD, per germline (reference sequence). Trimming at V came to 0 bases and at J to 5 bases, leaving 19 bases not matched to a gene. CDR3 region: CASSESKGPKERGRRDTQYF. DNA of the CDR3: TGCGCCAGCAGTGAGTCGAAGGGGCCGAAAGAGCGGGGGCGGAGAGATACGCAGTATTTT.

This clone occurred once. The chain links TRBV6-5 to TRBJ1-1, with D perhaps TRBD1 (5 bases). The germline V gene encodes CDR1 MNHEY and CDR2 SVGAGI. The CDR3 is 14 residues long. The V gene lost 5 bases and the J gene lost 0 bases, with 10 bases spanning the gap. The CDR3 here is CASSPRGMNTEAFF. The CDR3 region has the DNA TGTGCCAGCAGTCCCCGGGGGATGAACACTGAAGCTTTCTTT.

V usage is TRBV4-2 and J usage is TRBJ2-2; 10 nucleotides agree with TRBD1. Germline CDR1 is LGHNA and CDR2 is YNFKEQ. Germline trimming cut 1 base from V and 9 bases from J; bases unmatched to any gene: 14. The CDR3 is made up of 18 amino acids. CDR3 residues: CASSQGMSGTGVVRELFF. In nucleotides, the CDR3 is TGTGCCAGCAGCCAAGGGATGAGCGGGACAGGGGTTGTAAGGGAGCTGTTTTTT.

V and J are TRBV5-4 and TRBJ1-3; D is unclear. Trimming shortened V by 0 bases and J by 0 bases, and 13 bases separated the two germline ends. The CDR3 contains 17 residues. Germline V lookup: CDR1 SGHNT, CDR2 YYREEE (reference sequence). CDR3 DNA: TGTGCCAGCAGCTTGGCCAGGCAGACGAACTCTGGAAACACCATATATTTT. Encoded protein: CASSLARQTNSGNTIYF.